A selection of T cell receptor beta chains follows, all from one sample in a study of T cell changes during pregnancy in multiple sclerosis. Some clones are missing from TCRdb's copy, which holds only in-frame ones; the method was immunoSEQ multiplex PCR. The sample lists 100,000 to 140,000 clones; around 92% were seen once. Sequencing was performed on peripheral blood, taken in the third trimester of pregnancy. Every receptor here comes from a female donor in good health, enrolled as a control in a pregnancy study. The CDR3 runs from the conserved cysteine through the conserved F or W. The order of the fields is V gene, D gene, J gene, clone size, CDR3 protein, CDR3 DNA. A D gene is named only where the DNA matches it firmly. Some rows have no size entry. The others give once, few or many, or a class for an expanded clone.

V: TRBV19; D: -; J: TRBJ1-2; size: -; CDR3: CASSQTGIANYGYTF; DNA: TGTGCCAGTAGTCAGACAGGCATAGCTAACTATGGCTACACCTTC
V: TRBV7-3; D: -; J: TRBJ2-5; size: -; CDR3: CASSLISSETQYF; DNA: TGTGCCAGCAGCTTAATTTCGTCCGAGACCCAGTACTTC
V: TRBV6-5; D: -; J: TRBJ2-7; size: once; CDR3: CATHVGATGEQYF; DNA: TGTGCCACCCACGTGGGGGCAACGGGCGAGCAGTACTTC
V: TRBV29-1; D: -; J: TRBJ2-5; size: -; CDR3: CSVEGTGTQETQYF; DNA: TGCAGCGTTGAGGGAACAGGGACCCAAGAGACCCAGTACTTC
V: TRBV11-3; D: TRBD1; J: TRBJ1-1; size: once; CDR3: CASSLGGGAFF; DNA: TGTGCCAGCAGTTTAGGGGGCGGAGCTTTCTTT
V: TRBV20-1; D: -; J: TRBJ2-7; size: -; CDR3: CSAPRAGEQYF; DNA: TGCAGTGCACCGAGGGCGGGGGAGCAGTACTTC
V: TRBV11-1; D: TRBD2; J: TRBJ2-7; size: -; CDR3: CASSFARGVSYEQYF; DNA: TGTGCCAGCAGCTTTGCGCGGGGGGTCTCCTACGAGCAGTACTTC
V: TRBV7-9; D: TRBD1; J: TRBJ1-5; size: -; CDR3: CASSSGQGMQPQHF; DNA: TGTGCCAGCAGCTCCGGACAGGGGATGCAGCCCCAGCATTTT
V: TRBV30; D: -; J: TRBJ1-1; size: -; CDR3: CAWKSATSLAFF; DNA: TGTGCCTGGAAGTCAGCTACTAGTTTGGCTTTCTTT
V: TRBV27; D: TRBD2; J: TRBJ2-1; size: -; CDR3: CASSFWGLAGGQKSVNEQFF; DNA: TGTGCCAGCAGTTTCTGGGGACTAGCGGGGGGGCAGAAATCGGTCAATGAGCAGTTCTTC
V: TRBV5-5; D: TRBD2; J: TRBJ2-2; size: -; CDR3: CASSLEGSGGSTGELFF; DNA: TGTGCCAGCAGCTTGGAGGGTAGCGGGGGATCCACCGGGGAGCTGTTTTTT
V: TRBV7-2; D: TRBD2; J: TRBJ2-7; size: -; CDR3: CASSSGLAGGGYEQYF; DNA: TGTGCCAGCAGCTCCGGACTAGCGGGGGGCGGCTACGAGCAGTACTTC
V: TRBV5-4; D: -; J: TRBJ2-1; size: -; CDR3: CASSLDGGAHEQFF; DNA: TGTGCCAGCAGCTTGGATGGGGGGGCCCATGAGCAGTTCTTC
V: TRBV6-1; D: -; J: TRBJ1-3; size: once; CDR3: CASSEATDSGNTIYF; DNA: TGTGCCAGCAGTGAAGCGACAGACTCTGGAAACACCATATATTTT
V: TRBV6-5; D: TRBD1; J: TRBJ1-5; size: once; CDR3: CASRRKAGGRQPQHF; DNA: TGTGCCAGCAGACGAAAGGCAGGGGGACGCCAGCCCCAGCATTTT
V: TRBV5-5; D: -; J: TRBJ2-3; size: -; CDR3: CASSYGASTDTQYF; DNA: TGTGCCAGCAGCTATGGGGCTAGCACAGATACGCAGTATTTT
V: TRBV5-1; D: -; J: TRBJ2-5; size: -; CDR3: CASSLGSGQETQYF; DNA: TGCGCCAGCAGCTTAGGTAGCGGCCAAGAGACCCAGTACTTC
V: TRBV30; D: TRBD2; J: TRBJ2-1; size: -; CDR3: CAWRTSSGEEQFF; DNA: TGTGCCTGGAGGACCTCTAGCGGAGAAGAGCAGTTCTTC
V: TRBV4-2; D: -; J: TRBJ2-3; size: -; CDR3: CASSQDRGKGDTQYF; DNA: TGTGCCAGCAGCCAAGATAGGGGCAAAGGGGATACGCAGTATTTT
V: TRBV6-4; D: TRBD2; J: TRBJ2-3; size: -; CDR3: CASSDIAGGPEDTQYF; DNA: TGTGCCAGCAGTGACATAGCGGGGGGGCCGGAAGATACGCAGTATTTT
V: TRBV9; D: -; J: TRBJ2-2; size: -; CDR3: CASSGGVGRGNTGELFF; DNA: TGTGCCAGCAGCGGGGGGGTAGGGCGGGGGAACACCGGGGAGCTGTTTTTT
V: TRBV30; D: TRBD1; J: TRBJ1-5; size: -; CDR3: CAWRQTGEHQPQHF; DNA: TGTGCCTGGAGACAAACAGGGGAACATCAGCCCCAGCATTTT
V: TRBV7-2; D: -; J: TRBJ2-7; size: -; CDR3: CASSSPRVYEQYF; DNA: TGTGCCAGCAGCTCCCCCAGGGTGTACGAGCAGTACTTC
V: TRBV6-1; D: -; J: TRBJ2-4; size: -; CDR3: CASSELSGKNIQYF; DNA: TGTGCCAGCAGTGAACTCTCGGGGAAAAACATTCAGTACTTC
V: TRBV7-6; D: TRBD1; J: TRBJ2-2; size: -; CDR3: CASSPPGQGALSGELFF; DNA: TGTGCCAGCAGCCCTCCGGGACAGGGGGCCTTATCCGGGGAGCTGTTTTTT
V: TRBV15; D: -; J: TRBJ1-2; size: -; CDR3: CATSREIRNDGYTF; DNA: TGTGCCACCAGCAGAGAGATCAGGAACGATGGCTACACCTTC
V: TRBV5-1; D: -; J: TRBJ1-1; size: -; CDR3: CASSLAGTNTEAFF; DNA: TGCGCCAGCAGCTTAGCAGGGACTAACACTGAAGCTTTCTTT
V: TRBV6-4; D: -; J: TRBJ1-1; size: -; CDR3: CASSDEGGGNTEAFF; DNA: TGTGCCAGCAGTGACGAAGGGGGGGGGAACACTGAAGCTTTCTTT
V: TRBV19; D: -; J: TRBJ1-2; size: -; CDR3: CASSIVPDYGYTF; DNA: TGTGCCAGTAGTATAGTTCCCGACTATGGCTACACCTTC
V: TRBV7-2; D: TRBD1; J: TRBJ2-6; size: -; CDR3: CASSARTGSGANVLTF; DNA: TGTGCCAGCAGCGCGAGGACAGGGTCTGGGGCCAACGTCCTGACTTTC
V: TRBV9; D: -; J: TRBJ1-5; size: -; CDR3: CASSVAGVDQPQHF; DNA: TGTGCCAGCAGCGTAGCCGGGGTAGATCAGCCCCAGCATTTT
V: TRBV5-1; D: -; J: TRBJ2-5; size: -; CDR3: CASRAQETQYF; DNA: TGCGCCAGCAGAGCCCAAGAGACCCAGTACTTC
V: TRBV27; D: -; J: TRBJ2-1; size: -; CDR3: CASSFDSHNEQFF; DNA: TGTGCCAGCAGTTTTGACTCCCACAATGAGCAGTTCTTC
V: TRBV25-1; D: TRBD1; J: TRBJ1-4; size: -; CDR3: CASSQGDRGSKLFF; DNA: TGTGCCAGCAGCCAAGGGGACAGGGGATCGAAACTGTTTTTT
V: TRBV12-2; D: -; J: TRBJ1-1; size: -; CDR3: CASRQPTEAFF; DNA: TGTGCAAGTCGACAGCCCACTGAAGCTTTCTTT
V: TRBV4-2; D: -; J: TRBJ2-7; size: -; CDR3: CASSQGADYEQYF; DNA: TGTGCCAGCAGCCAAGGGGCCGACTACGAGCAGTACTTC
V: TRBV6-4; D: -; J: TRBJ2-7; size: -; CDR3: CASSDSDRLGEQYF; DNA: TGTGCCAGCAGTGACTCCGACAGGTTGGGGGAGCAGTACTTC
V: TRBV21-1; D: -; J: TRBJ1-2; size: -; CDR3: CASSNGIFTHGYTF; DNA: TGTGCCAGCAGCAACGGGATCTTCACCCATGGCTACACCTTC
V: TRBV30; D: -; J: TRBJ1-5; size: -; CDR3: CAWSAPRAGNQPQHF; DNA: TGTGCCTGGAGTGCCCCGAGGGCAGGTAATCAGCCCCAGCATTTT
V: TRBV25-1; D: -; J: TRBJ2-2; size: -; CDR3: CASSDQFTGELFF; DNA: TGTGCCAGCAGTGACCAGTTCACCGGGGAGCTGTTTTTT
V: TRBV11-2; D: TRBD1; J: TRBJ1-1; size: -; CDR3: CASSVGQKKFQVTEAFF; DNA: TGTGCCAGCAGCGTGGGACAGAAGAAGTTCCAGGTCACTGAAGCTTTCTTT
V: TRBV10-3; D: -; J: TRBJ1-5; size: -; CDR3: CAISSGIDQPQHF; DNA: TGTGCCATCAGTTCAGGGATTGATCAGCCCCAGCATTTT
V: TRBV30; D: TRBD1; J: TRBJ1-1; size: -; CDR3: CAHTGTGGTEAFF; DNA: TGTGCCCACACCGGGACAGGGGGGACTGAAGCTTTCTTT
V: TRBV7-2; D: TRBD2; J: TRBJ2-3; size: -; CDR3: CASSKWETSDEGGTQYF; DNA: TGTGCCAGCAGCAAATGGGAGACTAGCGATGAGGGCGGTACGCAGTATTTT
V: TRBV13; D: -; J: TRBJ1-1; size: -; CDR3: CASSVNREGAFF; DNA: TGTGCCAGCAGCGTAAACAGGGAAGGAGCTTTCTTT
V: TRBV6-5; D: TRBD2; J: TRBJ2-1; size: -; CDR3: CASSYERGSYNEQFF; DNA: TGTGCCAGCAGTTACGAGCGGGGAAGTTACAATGAGCAGTTCTTC
V: TRBV11-3; D: -; J: TRBJ1-2; size: -; CDR3: CASSRDGPKSF; DNA: TGTGCCAGCAGCCGTGATGGGCCGAAAAGTTTC
V: TRBV19; D: -; J: TRBJ1-2; size: -; CDR3: CATDGTFYGYTF; DNA: TGTGCCACCGACGGGACTTTCTATGGCTACACCTTC